These 4 T cell receptor beta chains share one sample of origin, sequenced in a study of T-cell reconstitution after alpha-beta-depleted transplantation in children. Unique molecular identifiers were built into the TCRbeta library. TCRdb re-analysed the PCR reads in MiXCR, keeping a single row per CDR3 protein. The table has about a million distinct CDR3 sequences, about 30% seen once; the top ten hold 28%. The input for sequencing was PBMCs, mostly from graft donor cells, taken 360 days after TCRalphabeta/CD19-depleted stem cell transplant. The origin of the receptors is a boy in the first two years of life who had a stem cell transplant for SCID, so the T cells may come from the graft donor.

The chain is built from TRBV19 and TRBJ2-7, with TRBD2 identical over 8 bases. Germline CDR1 LNHDA, CDR2 SQIVND (reference sequence). The CDR3 runs 13 residues. Losses at the gene ends were 8 bases for V and 2 bases for J; bases not matched to a gene: 5. The DNA of the CDR3 is TGTGCCAGTTATGGCGGGGGGACCTACGAGCAGTACTTC. Translating it yields CASYGGGTYEQYF.

In DNA, the CDR3 is TGTGCCAGCAGCTTTATAGCGGGGCCGGAGACCCAGTACTTC. Translating gives CASSFIAGPETQYF. This chain uses TRBV5-6 with TRBJ2-5, with 8 bases aligning to TRBD2. CDR1 and CDR2 from the germline V gene are SGHDT and YYEEEE. The CDR3 is 14 amino acids. The junction had 5 bases not matched to a gene; V was cut back by 2 bases and J by 5 bases.

This clonotype turned up a few times. The J gene is TRBJ1-5, the V gene TRBV6-2 or TRBV6-3, with D hard to call. CDR1 and CDR2 (germline): MNHEY, SVGEGT. The CDR3 spans 14 residues. Trimming took 8 bases from V and 1 from J, leaving 12 bases between them. Written as DNA, the CDR3 is TGTGCCAGCGCACGGGGTCGGAGCAATCAGCCCCAGCATTTT. Its translation: CASARGRSNQPQHF.

This clonotype was picked up a small number of times. V is TRBV15 and J is TRBJ2-7, with D possibly being TRBD1 (5 bases). CDR3 length equals 15 residues. V was clipped by 6 bases and J by 0 bases, with 15 bases between them. Germline lookup yields CDR1 LNHNV and CDR2 YYDKDF (reference sequence). CDR3 protein: CATRTRTSGSYEQYF. The CDR3 DNA is TGTGCCACCAGGACGAGGACATCAGGCTCCTACGAGCAGTACTTC.